The clone carrying this T cell receptor (beta chain) came up a few times. The data were obtained in a study of T cells of healthy individuals. V was cut by 0 bases and J by 5 bases, with 11 bases left in between. CDR1 is LGHNA, CDR2 YSLEER, per germline. The CDR3 is 14 amino acids. TCRdb ran MiXCR on the 5' RACE reads and lists one entry per CDR3 protein. The sample records 75,000 to 95,000 distinct CDR3 sequences, 4% to 5.5% being singletons. V and J are TRBV4-3 and TRBJ2-7; possibly TRBD1 for D (5 bases). This clonotype was sampled from a female donor in good health. The CDR3 bases are TGCGCCAGCAGCCAAGATAGGGGCCCCCACGAGCAGTACTTC. Translation: CASSQDRGPHEQYF.